This T cell receptor beta chain was retrieved from a study of cytomegalovirus exposure and HLA in healthy donors. The PCR was carried out with 60 Vbeta primers and 13 Jbeta primers. Profiling relied on immunoSEQ multiplex PCR, and the TCRdb table lists in-frame clones only, not all of them. The table has about 98,000 clones, roughly 76% seen once; the top ten hold about 1.3%. V was pared by 0 bases and J by 9 bases, with 15 bases between. This CDR3 has 15 residues. Germline CDR1 LGHNA, CDR2 YNFKEQ. The sample consisted of PBMCs. The V gene is TRBV4-2, the J gene TRBJ1-5; D remains unclear. The sequence derives from a female donor in good health and CMV-seronegative. The CDR3 reads CASSQEGRGRGPQHF. The CDR3 region has the DNA TGTGCCAGCAGCCAAGAGGGTAGAGGGAGAGGGCCCCAGCATTTT.